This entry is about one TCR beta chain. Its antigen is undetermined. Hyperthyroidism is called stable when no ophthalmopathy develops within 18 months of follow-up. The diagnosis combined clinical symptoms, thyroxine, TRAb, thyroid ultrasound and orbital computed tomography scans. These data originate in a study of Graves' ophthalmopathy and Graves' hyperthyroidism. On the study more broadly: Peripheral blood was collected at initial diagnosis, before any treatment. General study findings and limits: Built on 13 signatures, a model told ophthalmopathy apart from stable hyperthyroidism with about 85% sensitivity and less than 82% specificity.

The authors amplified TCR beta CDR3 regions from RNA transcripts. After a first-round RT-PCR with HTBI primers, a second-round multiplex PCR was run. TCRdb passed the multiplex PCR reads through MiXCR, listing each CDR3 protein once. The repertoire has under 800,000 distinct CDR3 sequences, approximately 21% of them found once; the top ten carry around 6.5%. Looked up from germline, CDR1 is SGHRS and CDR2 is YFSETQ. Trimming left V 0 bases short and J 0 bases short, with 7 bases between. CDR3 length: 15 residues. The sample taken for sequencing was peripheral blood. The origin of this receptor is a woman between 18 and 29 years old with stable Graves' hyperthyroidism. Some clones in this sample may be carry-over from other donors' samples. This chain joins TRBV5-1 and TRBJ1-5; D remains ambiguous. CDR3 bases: TGCGCCAGCAGCTTGGGAGCGAATAGCAATCAGCCCCAGCATTTT. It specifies CASSLGANSNQPQHF.